The TCR beta chain described here comes from a study of T cell repertoires in cytomegalovirus infection. A word on this clonotype: Its cognate antigen is unknown. This may come from a read error, since a much larger clone is one base off.

In TCRdb, the reads were re-called with MiXCR into one record per CDR3 protein. The sample contains 140,000 to 150,000 distinct CDR3 sequences, about 32% of which appear only once. The CDR3 is made up of 17 amino acids. Germline V gene sequence: CDR1 SGHVS, CDR2 FQNEAQ. Sequenced material: CD8+ T cells from cultured PBMCs, taken from culture after CMV antigen stimulation. The clonotype comes from a human donor in good health (CMV status not recorded). Some clones in this sample may be carry-over from other donors' samples. The chain links TRBV7-8 to TRBJ1-2; 7 bases line up with TRBD1. CDR3 in DNA: TGTGCCAGCAGCTTAGTTGGCAGGGGGGACGCTAACTATGACTACACCTTC. Translated, it gives CASSLVGRGDANYDYTF.